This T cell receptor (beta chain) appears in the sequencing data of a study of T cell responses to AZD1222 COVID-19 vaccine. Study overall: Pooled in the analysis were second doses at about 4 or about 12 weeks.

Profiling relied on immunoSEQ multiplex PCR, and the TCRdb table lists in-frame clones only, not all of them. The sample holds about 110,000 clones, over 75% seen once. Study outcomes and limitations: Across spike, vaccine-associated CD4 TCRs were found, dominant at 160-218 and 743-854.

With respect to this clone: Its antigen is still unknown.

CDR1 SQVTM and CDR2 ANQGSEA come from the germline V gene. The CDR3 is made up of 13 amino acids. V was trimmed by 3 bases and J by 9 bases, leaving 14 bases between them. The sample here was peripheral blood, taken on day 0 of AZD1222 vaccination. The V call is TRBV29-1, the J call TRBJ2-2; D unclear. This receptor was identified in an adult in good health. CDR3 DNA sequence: TGCAGCGTTGAGGGATCCGGTAGCCGGGAGCTGTTTTTT. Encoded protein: CSVEGSGSRELFF.